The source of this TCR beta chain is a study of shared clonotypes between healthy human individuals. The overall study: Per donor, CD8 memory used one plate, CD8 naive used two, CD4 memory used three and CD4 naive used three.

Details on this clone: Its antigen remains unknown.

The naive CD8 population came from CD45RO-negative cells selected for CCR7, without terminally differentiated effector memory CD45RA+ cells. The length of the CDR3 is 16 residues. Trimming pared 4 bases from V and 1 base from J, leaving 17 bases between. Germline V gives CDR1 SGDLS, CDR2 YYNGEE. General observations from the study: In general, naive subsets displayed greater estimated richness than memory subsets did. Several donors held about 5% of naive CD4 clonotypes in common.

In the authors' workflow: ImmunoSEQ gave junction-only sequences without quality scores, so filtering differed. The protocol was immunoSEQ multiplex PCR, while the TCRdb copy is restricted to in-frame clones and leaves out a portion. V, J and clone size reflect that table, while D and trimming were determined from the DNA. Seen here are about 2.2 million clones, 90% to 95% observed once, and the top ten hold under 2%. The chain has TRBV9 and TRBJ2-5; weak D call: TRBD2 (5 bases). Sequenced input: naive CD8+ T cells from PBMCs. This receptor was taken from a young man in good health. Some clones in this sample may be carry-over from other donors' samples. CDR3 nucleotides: TGTGCCAGCAGCCCCGGTGGCGGGTTCATCCAAGAGACCCAGTACTTC. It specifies CASSPGGGFIQETQYF.